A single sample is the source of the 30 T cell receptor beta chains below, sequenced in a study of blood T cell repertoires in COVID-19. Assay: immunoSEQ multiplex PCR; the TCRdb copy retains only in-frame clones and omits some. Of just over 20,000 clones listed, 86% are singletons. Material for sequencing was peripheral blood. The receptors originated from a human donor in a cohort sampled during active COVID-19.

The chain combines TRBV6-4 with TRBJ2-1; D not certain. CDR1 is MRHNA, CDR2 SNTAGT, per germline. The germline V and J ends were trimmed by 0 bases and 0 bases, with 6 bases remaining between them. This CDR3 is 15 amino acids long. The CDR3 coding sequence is TGTGCCAGCAGTGACTCACATGGCTCCTACAATGAGCAGTTCTTC. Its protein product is CASSDSHGSYNEQFF.

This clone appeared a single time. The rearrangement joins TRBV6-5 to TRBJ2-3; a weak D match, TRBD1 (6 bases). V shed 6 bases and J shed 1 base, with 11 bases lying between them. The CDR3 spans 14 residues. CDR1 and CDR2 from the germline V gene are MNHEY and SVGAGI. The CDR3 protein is CASRGQFRTDTQYF. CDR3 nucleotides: TGTGCCAGCAGAGGACAGTTTCGCACAGATACGCAGTATTTT.

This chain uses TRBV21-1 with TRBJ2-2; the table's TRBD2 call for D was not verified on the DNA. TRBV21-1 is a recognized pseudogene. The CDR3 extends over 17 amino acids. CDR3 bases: TGTGCCAGCAGCCCCTCTGGTCGGGAGGGAGACACCGGGGAGCTGTTTTTT. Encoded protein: CASSPSGREGDTGELFF.

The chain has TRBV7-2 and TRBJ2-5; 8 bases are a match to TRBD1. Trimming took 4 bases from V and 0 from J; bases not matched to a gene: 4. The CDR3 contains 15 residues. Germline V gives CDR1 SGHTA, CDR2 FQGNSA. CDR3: CASSYDRGNQETQYF. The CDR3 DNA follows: TGTGCCAGCAGCTACGACAGGGGAAACCAAGAGACCCAGTACTTC. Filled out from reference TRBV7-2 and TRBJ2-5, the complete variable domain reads GAGVSQSPSNKVTEKGKDVELRCDPISGHTALYWYRQSLGQGLEFLIYFQGNSAPDKSGLPSDRFSAERTGGSVSTLTIQRTQQEDSAVYLCASSYDRGNQETQYFGPGTRLLVL.

The CDR3 is CASSFGQSNEKLFF. The CDR3 nucleotides are TGCGCCAGCAGCTTCGGACAGTCTAATGAAAAACTGTTTTTT. The chain couples TRBV5-1 to TRBJ1-4, with D possibly being TRBD1 (6 bases). V lost 2 bases and J 3 bases, leaving 8 bases between the germline ends. This CDR3 has 14 residues. Per the germline V gene, CDR1 is SGHRS and CDR2 is YFSETQ.

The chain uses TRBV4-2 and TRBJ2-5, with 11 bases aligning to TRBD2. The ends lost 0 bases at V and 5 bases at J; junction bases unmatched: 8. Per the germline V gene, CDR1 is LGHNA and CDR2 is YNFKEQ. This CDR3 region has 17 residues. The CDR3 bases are TGTGCCAGCAGCCAAGATCCCGTCACTAGCGGGAGTGAGACCCAGTACTTC. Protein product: CASSQDPVTSGSETQYF.

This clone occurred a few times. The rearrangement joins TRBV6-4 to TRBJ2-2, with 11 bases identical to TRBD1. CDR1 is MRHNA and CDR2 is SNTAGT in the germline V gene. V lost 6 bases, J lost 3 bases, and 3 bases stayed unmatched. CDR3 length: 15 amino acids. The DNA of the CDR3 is TGTGCCAGCAGCGAGGGACAGGGGGACACCGGGGAGCTGTTTTTT. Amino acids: CASSEGQGDTGELFF.

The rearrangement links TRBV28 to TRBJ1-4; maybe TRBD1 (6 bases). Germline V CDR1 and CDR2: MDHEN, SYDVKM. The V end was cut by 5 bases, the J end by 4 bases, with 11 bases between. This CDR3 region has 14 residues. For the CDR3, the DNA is TGTGCCAGCAGTCCCCCAGGGGATAATGAAAAACTGTTTTTT. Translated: CASSPPGDNEKLFF. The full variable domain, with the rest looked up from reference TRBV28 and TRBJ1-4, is DVKVTQSSRYLVKRTGEKVFLECVQDMDHENMFWYRQDPGLGLRLIYFSYDVKMKEKGDIPEGYSVSREKKERFSLILESASTNQTSMYLCASSPPGDNEKLFFGSGTQLSVL.

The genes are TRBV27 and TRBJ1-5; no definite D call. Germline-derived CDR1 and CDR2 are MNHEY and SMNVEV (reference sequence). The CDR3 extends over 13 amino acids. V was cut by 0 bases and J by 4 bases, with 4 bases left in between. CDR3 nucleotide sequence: TGTGCCAGCAGTTTATCGACAAATCAGCCCCAGCATTTT. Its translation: CASSLSTNQPQHF.

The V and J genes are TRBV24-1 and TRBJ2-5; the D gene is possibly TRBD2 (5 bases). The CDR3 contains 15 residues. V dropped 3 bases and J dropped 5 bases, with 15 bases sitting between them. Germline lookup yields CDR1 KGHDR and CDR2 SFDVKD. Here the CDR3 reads CATSDKGARRETQYF. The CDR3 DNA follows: TGTGCCACCAGTGATAAGGGAGCCCGCAGGGAGACCCAGTACTTC.

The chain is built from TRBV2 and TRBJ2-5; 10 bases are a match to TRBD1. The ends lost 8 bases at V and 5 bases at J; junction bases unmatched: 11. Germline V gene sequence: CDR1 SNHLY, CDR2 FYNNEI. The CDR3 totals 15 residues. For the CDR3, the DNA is TGTGCCAGCCTTACGGACAGGGGGGTGTGGGAGACCCAGTACTTC. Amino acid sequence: CASLTDRGVWETQYF.

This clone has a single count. The CDR3 DNA is TGTGCCAGCAGTTACGGGCAGGGAAGGAACACTGAAGCTTTCTTT. As protein: CASSYGQGRNTEAFF. V is TRBV6-6 and J is TRBJ1-1; a possible D gene is TRBD1 (5 bases). The V and J ends lost 2 bases and 1 base respectively, with 11 bases between them. In germline, CDR1 is MNHNY, CDR2 SVGAGI (reference sequence). The CDR3 loop spans 15 amino acids.

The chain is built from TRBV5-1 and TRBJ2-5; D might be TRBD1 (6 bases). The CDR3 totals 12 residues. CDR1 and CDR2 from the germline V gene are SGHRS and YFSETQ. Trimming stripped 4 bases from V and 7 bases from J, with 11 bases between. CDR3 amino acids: CASSGEGGTQYF. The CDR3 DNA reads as TGCGCCAGCAGCGGGGAAGGGGGGACCCAGTACTTC.

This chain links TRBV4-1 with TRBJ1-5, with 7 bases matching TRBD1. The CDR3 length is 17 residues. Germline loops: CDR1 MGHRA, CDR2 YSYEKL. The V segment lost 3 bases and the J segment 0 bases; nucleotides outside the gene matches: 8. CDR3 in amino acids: CASSQRQGGNSNQPQHF. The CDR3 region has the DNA TGCGCCAGCAGCCAGCGACAGGGCGGGAATAGCAATCAGCCCCAGCATTTT.

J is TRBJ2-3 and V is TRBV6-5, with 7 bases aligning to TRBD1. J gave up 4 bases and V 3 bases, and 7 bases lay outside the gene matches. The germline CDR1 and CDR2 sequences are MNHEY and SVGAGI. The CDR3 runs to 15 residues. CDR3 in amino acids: CASSYEAGGADTQYF. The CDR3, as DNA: TGTGCCAGCAGTTATGAGGCAGGGGGTGCAGATACGCAGTATTTT.

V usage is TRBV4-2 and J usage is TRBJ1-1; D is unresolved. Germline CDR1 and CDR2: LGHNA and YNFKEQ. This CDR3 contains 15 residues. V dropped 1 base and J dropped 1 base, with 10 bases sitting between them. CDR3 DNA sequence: TGTGCCAGCAGCCAAGGACTCGCGGGGAACACTGAAGCTTTCTTT. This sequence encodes CASSQGLAGNTEAFF.

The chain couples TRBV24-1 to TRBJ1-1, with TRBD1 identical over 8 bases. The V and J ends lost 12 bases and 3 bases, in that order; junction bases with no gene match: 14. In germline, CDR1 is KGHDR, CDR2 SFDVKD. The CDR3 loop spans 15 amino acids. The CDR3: CAALRQGQEDTEAFF. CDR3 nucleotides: TGTGCCGCCCTACGACAGGGGCAGGAGGACACTGAAGCTTTCTTT.

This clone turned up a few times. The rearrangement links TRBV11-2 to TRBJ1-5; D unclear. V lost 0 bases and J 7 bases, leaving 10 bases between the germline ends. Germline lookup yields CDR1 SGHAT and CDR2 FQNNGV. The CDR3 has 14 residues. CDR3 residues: CASSLDGTGQPQHF. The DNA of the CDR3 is TGTGCCAGCAGCTTAGATGGCACGGGGCAGCCCCAGCATTTT. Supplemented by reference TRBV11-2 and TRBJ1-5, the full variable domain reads EAGVAQSPRYKIIEKRQSVAFWCNPISGHATLYWYQQILGQGPKLLIQFQNNGVVDDSQLPKDRFSAERLKGVDSTLKIQPAKLEDSAVYLCASSLDGTGQPQHFGDGTRLSIL.

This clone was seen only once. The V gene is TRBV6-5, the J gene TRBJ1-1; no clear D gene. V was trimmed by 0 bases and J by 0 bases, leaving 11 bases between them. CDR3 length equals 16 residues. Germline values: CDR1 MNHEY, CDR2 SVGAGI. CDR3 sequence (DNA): TGTGCCAGCAGTTACTCAATGAGGGAGATGAACACTGAAGCTTTCTTT. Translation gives CASSYSMREMNTEAFF.

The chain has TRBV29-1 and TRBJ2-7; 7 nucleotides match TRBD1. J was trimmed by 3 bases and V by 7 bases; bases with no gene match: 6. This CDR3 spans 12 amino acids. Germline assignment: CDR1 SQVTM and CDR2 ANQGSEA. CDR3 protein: CSGKDRSYEQYF. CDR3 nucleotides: TGCAGCGGGAAGGACAGGAGCTACGAGCAGTACTTC.

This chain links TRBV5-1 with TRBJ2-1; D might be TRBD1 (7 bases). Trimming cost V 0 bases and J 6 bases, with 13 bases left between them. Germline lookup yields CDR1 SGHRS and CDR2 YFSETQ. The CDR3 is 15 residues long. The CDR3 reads CASSLDPGGGNEQFF. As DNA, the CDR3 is TGCGCCAGCAGCTTGGATCCAGGGGGAGGCAATGAGCAGTTCTTC.

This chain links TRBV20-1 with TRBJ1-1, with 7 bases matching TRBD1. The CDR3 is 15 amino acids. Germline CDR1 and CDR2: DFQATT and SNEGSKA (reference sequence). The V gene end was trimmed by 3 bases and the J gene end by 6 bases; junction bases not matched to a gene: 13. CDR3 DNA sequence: TGCAGTGCTAGTCCCCGGACAGGAGGGTTCGCTGAAGCTTTCTTT. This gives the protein CSASPRTGGFAEAFF.

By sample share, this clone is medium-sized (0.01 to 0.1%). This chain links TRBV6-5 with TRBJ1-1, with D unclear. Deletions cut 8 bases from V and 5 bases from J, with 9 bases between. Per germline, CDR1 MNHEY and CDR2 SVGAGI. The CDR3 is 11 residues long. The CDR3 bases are TGTGCCAGCGGTACAGCAACTGAAGCTTTCTTT. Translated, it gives CASGTATEAFF.

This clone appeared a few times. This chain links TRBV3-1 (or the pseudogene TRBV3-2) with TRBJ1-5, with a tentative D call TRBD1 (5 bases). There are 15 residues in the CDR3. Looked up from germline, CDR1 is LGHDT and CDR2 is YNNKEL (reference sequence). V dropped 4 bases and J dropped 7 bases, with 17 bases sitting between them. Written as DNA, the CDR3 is TGTGCCAGCAGCCTTCACCACCTTTCAGGGCAGCCCCAGCATTTT. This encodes CASSLHHLSGQPQHF.

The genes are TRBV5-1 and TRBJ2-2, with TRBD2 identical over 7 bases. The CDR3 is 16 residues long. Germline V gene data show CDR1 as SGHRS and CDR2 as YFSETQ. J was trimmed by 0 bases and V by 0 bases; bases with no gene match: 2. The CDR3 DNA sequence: TGCGCCAGCAGCTTGGACGCGGGGGCGAACACCGGGGAGCTGTTTTTT. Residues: CASSLDAGANTGELFF.

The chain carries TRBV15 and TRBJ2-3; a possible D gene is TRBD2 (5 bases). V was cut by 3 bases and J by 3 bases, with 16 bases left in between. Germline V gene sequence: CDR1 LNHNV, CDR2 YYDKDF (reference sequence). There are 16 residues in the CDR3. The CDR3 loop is CATSSDRSSRTDTQYF. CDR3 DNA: TGTGCCACCAGCAGCGATCGTTCTAGCAGGACAGATACGCAGTATTTT.

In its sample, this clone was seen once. The CDR3 coding sequence is TGTGCCAGCAGCTTACCCCGACTTTCTGGGGCCAACGTCCTGACTTTC. It specifies CASSLPRLSGANVLTF. V is TRBV13 and J is TRBJ2-6; D gene ambiguous. Germline CDR1 is PRHDT and CDR2 is FYEKMQ (reference sequence). Trimming removed 2 bases at V and 1 base at J, with 9 bases between. This CDR3 is 16 amino acids long.

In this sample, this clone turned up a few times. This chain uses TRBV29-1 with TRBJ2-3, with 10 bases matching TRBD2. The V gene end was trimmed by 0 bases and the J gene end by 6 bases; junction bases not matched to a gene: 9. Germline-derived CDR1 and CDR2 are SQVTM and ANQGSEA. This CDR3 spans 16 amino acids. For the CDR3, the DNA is TGCAGCGTTGAAGAACGGCTAGCGGGAGTGGTGGATACGCAGTATTTT. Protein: CSVEERLAGVVDTQYF.

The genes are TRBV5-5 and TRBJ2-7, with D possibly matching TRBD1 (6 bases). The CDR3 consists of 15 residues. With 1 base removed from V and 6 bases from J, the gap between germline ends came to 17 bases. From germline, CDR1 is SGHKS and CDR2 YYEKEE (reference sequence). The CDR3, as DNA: TGTGCCAGCAGCTTGAGGGCAGGGGAAACCCGCGAGCAGTACTTC. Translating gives CASSLRAGETREQYF.

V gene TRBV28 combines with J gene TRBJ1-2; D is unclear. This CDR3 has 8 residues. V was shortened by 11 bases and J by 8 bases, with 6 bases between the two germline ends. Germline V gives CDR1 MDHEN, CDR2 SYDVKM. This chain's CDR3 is CAAGGYTF. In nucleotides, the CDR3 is TGTGCCGCCGGGGGCTACACCTTC.